This T cell receptor (beta chain) originates from a study of patients and donors after allogeneic stem cell transplantation. Many counts were recorded for this clonotype. TCRdb independently ran MiXCR on the RT-PCR reads; one entry per CDR3 protein. Among about 87,000 distinct CDR3 sequences listed, around 5% were seen once. The clonotype was recovered from a human donor who was either an allogeneic HSCT recipient or a stem cell or donor lymphocyte infusion donor (not recorded which). It is not recorded whose cells these are; they may come from a transplant donor. The sequenced sample consisted of blood, either unsorted or a sorted T cell fraction (not recorded which).

Here the CDR3 DNA reads TGTGCCAGCAGCTTGGATGGGAGGGATGACGCCTTCTTT. This translates into CASSLDGRDDAFF. This chain links TRBV5-6 with TRBJ1-1; D remains ambiguous. The V gene lost 0 bases and the J gene lost 14 bases, with 17 bases spanning the gap. The CDR3 has 13 residues. CDR1 is SGHDT, CDR2 YYEEEE, per germline. Based on the CDR3 plus reference TRBV5-6 and TRBJ1-1, the full variable domain is DAGVTQSPTHLIKTRGQQVTLRCSPKSGHDTVSWYQQALGQGPQFIFQYYEEEERQRGNFPDRFSGHQFPNYSSELNVNALLLGDSALYLCASSLDGRDDAFFGQGTRLTVV.